The 25 T cell receptor beta chains reported below all come from one sample, sequenced in a study of blood T cell repertoires in COVID-19. Profiling relied on immunoSEQ multiplex PCR, and the TCRdb table lists in-frame clones only, not all of them. Of tens of thousands of clones listed, over 65% are singletons. The sequenced sample was peripheral blood. The receptor source for this set is a human donor in a cohort sampled during active COVID-19.

The rearrangement links TRBV28 to TRBJ2-7; 15 nucleotides line up with TRBD2. The V and J ends lost 3 bases and 6 bases, in that order; junction bases with no gene match: 6. Germline V gene data show CDR1 as MDHEN and CDR2 as SYDVKM. The CDR3 totals 16 residues. CDR3 amino acids: CASSLRTSGRVGEQYF. CDR3 coding DNA: TGTGCCAGCAGTTTGCGGACTAGCGGGAGGGTAGGCGAGCAGTACTTC.

This clone was observed a few times. The chain carries TRBV7-2 and TRBJ2-5; TRBD1 agrees at 7 bases. Looked up from germline, CDR1 is SGHTA and CDR2 is FQGNSA. CDR3 length: 13 residues. Trimming removed 3 bases from V and 2 bases from J; junction bases left unmatched: 0. The CDR3 sequence is CASSLGQQETQYF. The CDR3 DNA sequence: TGTGCCAGCAGCTTGGGACAGCAAGAGACCCAGTACTTC.

The CDR3 loop reads CASSLKGGALYEQYF. The CDR3 bases are TGTGCCAGCAGCTTAAAAGGGGGCGCGCTCTACGAGCAGTACTTC. The V and J genes are TRBV7-3 and TRBJ2-7; 7 bases align to TRBD1. After removal of 1 base from V and 3 bases from J, the junction contained 6 bases not matched to a gene. Germline V gene data show CDR1 as SGHTA and CDR2 as FQGTGA. There are 15 residues in the CDR3.

This clone was observed a single time. The gene calls are TRBV24-1 and TRBJ2-3; maybe TRBD1 (6 bases). The CDR3 extends over 16 amino acids. Germline CDR1 reads KGHDR; CDR2 reads SFDVKD. Trimming took off 4 bases at V and 0 bases at J, with 13 bases between the two ends. The CDR3 DNA reads as TGTGCCACCAGTGAAGGAGGACAGAAAAGCACAGATACGCAGTATTTT. It is translated as CATSEGGQKSTDTQYF.

The chain combines TRBV30 with TRBJ1-2, with unresolved D. With 5 bases removed from V and 4 bases from J, the gap between germline ends came to 8 bases. This CDR3 spans 11 amino acids. CDR1 is GTSNPN, CDR2 SVGIG, per germline (reference sequence). The CDR3 loop reads CAWEGAYGYTF. The CDR3, as DNA: TGTGCCTGGGAGGGAGCCTATGGCTACACCTTC.

This chain uses TRBV2 with TRBJ1-1; D may be TRBD1 (6 bases). Germline V gene data show CDR1 as SNHLY and CDR2 as FYNNEI. The CDR3 consists of 15 residues. V dropped 5 bases and J dropped 4 bases, with 17 bases sitting between them. CDR3 coding DNA: TGTGCCAGCAGTCCAACAGGGTCGGGTGCCACTGAAGCTTTCTTT. Translated, it gives CASSPTGSGATEAFF.

The chain combines TRBV4-1 with TRBJ2-7; 9 bases align to TRBD1. Per germline, CDR1 MGHRA and CDR2 YSYEKL. V shed 0 bases, J shed 6 bases, and the junction held 6 bases outside the gene matches. The CDR3 is made up of 15 amino acids. CDR3 bases: TGCGCCAGCAGCCAAGATGCCGACAGGGGGATCGAGCAGTACTTC. Its protein is CASSQDADRGIEQYF.

The chain is built from TRBV9 and TRBJ2-3, with D perhaps TRBD1 (6 bases). The germline V gene encodes CDR1 SGDLS and CDR2 YYNGEE. This CDR3 is built from 15 residues. V was shortened by 0 bases and J by 10 bases, with 18 bases between the two germline ends. The chain's CDR3 is CASSVDPTLRGSQYF. The CDR3 nucleotides are TGTGCCAGCAGCGTAGATCCGACCCTTAGGGGGTCGCAGTATTTT.

The V call is TRBV5-6, the J call TRBJ2-1, with 8 bases aligning to TRBD2. After removal of 4 bases from V and 10 bases from J, the junction contained 7 bases not matched to a gene. CDR3 length: 13 residues. The germline CDR1 and CDR2 sequences are SGHDT and YYEEEE. The CDR3 region is CASSPLGGREQFF. CDR3 nucleotides: TGTGCCAGCAGCCCCCTGGGCGGGAGGGAGCAGTTCTTC.

The chain uses TRBV7-2 and TRBJ2-1; 7 bases map to TRBD1. Germline assignment: CDR1 SGHTA and CDR2 FQGNSA. Trimming took 3 bases from V and 8 from J; bases not matched to a gene: 13. The CDR3 is made up of 16 amino acids. Written as DNA, the CDR3 is TGTGCCAGCAGCTTCAAAGGAACAGGGGCCAGGGATGAGCAGTTCTTC. Its translation: CASSFKGTGARDEQFF.

V gene TRBV7-3 combines with J gene TRBJ2-3, with 8 bases matching TRBD2. The CDR3 has 15 residues. The V gene's germline CDR1 is SGHTA and CDR2 FQGTGA. Unmatched junction bases numbered 4, after V lost 5 bases and J lost 0 bases. CDR3: CASSTAGGSTDTQYF. Written as DNA, the CDR3 is TGTGCCAGCAGCACGGCGGGAGGAAGCACAGATACGCAGTATTTT.

A few counts support this clone. The J gene is TRBJ1-2, the V gene TRBV2; 10 bases match TRBD1. With 7 bases clipped from V and 5 bases from J, the junction kept 4 bases outside the gene matches. CDR3 length equals 13 residues. Looked up from germline, CDR1 is SNHLY and CDR2 is FYNNEI. This chain's CDR3 is CASNEGQGYGYTF. CDR3 DNA sequence: TGTGCCAGCAACGAGGGACAGGGGTATGGCTACACCTTC.

This clone was seen repeatedly, ten times or more. The chain has TRBV7-2 and TRBJ1-2; D unresolved. Germline loops: CDR1 SGHTA, CDR2 FQGNSA. CDR3 length equals 14 residues. The ends were cut back, 5 bases at V and 8 bases at J, with 18 bases in the middle. CDR3 sequence: CASSTPGGIWGYTF. CDR3 nucleotide sequence: TGTGCCAGCAGCACCCCGGGAGGGATCTGGGGCTACACCTTC.

This clone appeared once. V gene TRBV7-9 combines with J gene TRBJ2-7; D unclear. CDR1 and CDR2 (germline): SEHNR, FQNEAQ (reference sequence). V lost 6 bases and J 5 bases, leaving 8 bases between the germline ends. The CDR3 totals 11 residues. As DNA, the CDR3 is TGTGCCAGCAGTTTGAGCGACGAGCAGTACTTC. It codes for CASSLSDEQYF.

This chain links TRBV5-1 with TRBJ1-2; 8 nucleotides agree with TRBD1. The germline gives CDR1 SGHRS, CDR2 YFSETQ. The CDR3 is 14 amino acids. The junction had 7 bases not matched to a gene; V was cut back by 4 bases and J by 5 bases. DNA of the CDR3: TGCGCCAGCAGCGAAGCTCAGGGGGCTTATGGCTACACCTTC. Translation: CASSEAQGAYGYTF.

V gene TRBV19 combines with J gene TRBJ2-1; D is uncertain. The CDR3 is made up of 15 amino acids. Trimming left V 6 bases short and J 2 bases short, with 14 bases between. CDR1 and CDR2 from the germline V gene are LNHDA and SQIVND (reference sequence). The CDR3: CASRSIMAAYNEQFF. CDR3 nucleotide sequence: TGTGCCAGTAGAAGTATCATGGCGGCCTACAATGAGCAGTTCTTC. Full variable domain (rest looked up from reference TRBV19 and TRBJ2-1): DGGITQSPKYLFRKEGQNVTLSCEQNLNHDAMYWYRQDPGQGLRLIYYSQIVNDFQKGDIAEGYSVSREKKESFPLTVTSAQKNPTAFYLCASRSIMAAYNEQFFGPGTRLTVL.

This chain links TRBV29-1 with TRBJ2-3; TRBD2 is a possible D gene (5 bases). The CDR3 runs 14 residues. Germline CDR1 and CDR2: SQVTM and ANQGSEA. V lost 4 bases, J lost 4 bases, and 15 bases lay in between. CDR3 in amino acids: CSVGGVRVADTQYF. Written as DNA, the CDR3 is TGCAGCGTTGGGGGAGTACGCGTGGCAGATACGCAGTATTTT.

The table lists this clone with a few counts. The rearrangement uses TRBV5-6 and TRBJ1-3; 9 bases are a match to TRBD1. V lost 2 bases and J lost 6; bases outside the gene matches: 6. CDR3 size: 15 residues. Germline V gives CDR1 SGHDT, CDR2 YYEEEE. The CDR3 nucleotides read TGTGCCAGCAGCTTACGGACAGGGGTTCCAAACACCATATATTTT. As protein: CASSLRTGVPNTIYF.

The chain is built from TRBV12-1 and TRBJ2-7; the table gives TRBD1 as D, unverified against the DNA. TRBV12-1 is an annotated pseudogene. This CDR3 spans 14 amino acids. CDR3 amino acids: CASSFGQEIYEQYF. The DNA of the CDR3 is TGTGCCAGCAGCTTTGGACAGGAGATCTACGAGCAGTACTTC.

The CDR3 loop reads CASSEQGGDQPQHF. The CDR3 nucleotides are TGTGCCAGCAGCGAACAGGGTGGGGATCAGCCCCAGCATTTT. The chain combines TRBV5-5 with TRBJ1-5, with D tentatively TRBD1 (6 bases). The CDR3 consists of 14 residues. Trimming shortened V by 4 bases and J by 5 bases, and 13 bases separated the two germline ends. The germline CDR1 and CDR2 sequences are SGHKS and YYEKEE (reference sequence).

This rearrangement joins TRBV16 to TRBJ1-1; TRBD1 aligns across 9 bases. This CDR3 has 14 amino acids. Germline-derived CDR1 and CDR2 are KGHSY and FQNENV. J gave up 4 bases and V 8 bases, and 8 bases lay outside the gene matches. CDR3 protein: CASGGTGSFTEAFF. In DNA, the CDR3 is TGTGCCAGCGGTGGGACAGGGTCTTTCACTGAAGCTTTCTTT.

The V gene is TRBV7-9, the J gene TRBJ2-5, with D possibly being TRBD1 (5 bases). The germline V gene has CDR1 SEHNR and CDR2 FQNEAQ (reference sequence). Deletions cut 1 base from V and 5 bases from J, with 11 bases between. This CDR3 has 14 residues. The CDR3 DNA is TGTGCCAGCAGCTTAGGTGACAGTTGGGAGACCCAGTACTTC. Translation: CASSLGDSWETQYF.

This chain uses TRBV19 with TRBJ2-1; 9 bases line up with TRBD1. The CDR3 sequence is 15 residues long. Germline loops: CDR1 LNHDA, CDR2 SQIVND (reference sequence). V dropped 5 bases and J dropped 9; count of bases not matched to a gene: 11. DNA for the CDR3: TGTGCCAGTAGTGGGACAGGGAGCATTCTAAGTGAGCAGTTCTTC. This codes for CASSGTGSILSEQFF.

This clone appeared a single time. This chain uses TRBV7-8 with TRBJ2-7; tentative D call: TRBD2 (6 bases). The ends were cut back, 5 bases at V and 6 bases at J, with 17 bases in the middle. The germline CDR1 and CDR2 sequences are SGHVS and FQNEAQ. The CDR3 has 14 amino acids. The CDR3 bases are TGTGCCAGCAGCCAGGCCCGCTTGGGGGGCGAGCAGTACTTC. Translated, it gives CASSQARLGGEQYF.

CDR3 loop: CAIGGASGNTGELFF. CDR3 DNA: TGTGCCATCGGAGGGGCTAGCGGCAACACCGGGGAGCTGTTTTTT. The chain couples TRBV10-3 to TRBJ2-2; TRBD2 agrees at 7 bases. V gave up 8 bases and J gave up 2 bases; unmatched junction bases: 8. Germline values: CDR1 ENHRY, CDR2 SYGVKD. CDR3 length: 15 residues.